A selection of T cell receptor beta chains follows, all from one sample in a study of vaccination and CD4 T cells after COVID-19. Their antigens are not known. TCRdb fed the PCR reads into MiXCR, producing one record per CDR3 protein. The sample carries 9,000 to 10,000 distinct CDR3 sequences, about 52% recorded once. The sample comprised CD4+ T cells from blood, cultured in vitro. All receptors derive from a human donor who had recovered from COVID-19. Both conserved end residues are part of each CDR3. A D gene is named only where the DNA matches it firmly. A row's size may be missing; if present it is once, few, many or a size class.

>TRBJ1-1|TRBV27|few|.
TGTGCCAGCAGTTTTATACAGAACACTGAAGCTTTCTTT
CASSFIQNTEAFF
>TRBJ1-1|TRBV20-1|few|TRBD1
TGCAGTGCTAGAGGGGACCGGACAGGCGACCTGATGAACACTGAAGCTTTCTTT
CSARGDRTGDLMNTEAFF
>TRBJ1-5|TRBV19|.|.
TGTGCCAGTAGTCGAATGAATGCGGGCAATCAGCCCCAGCATTTT
CASSRMNAGNQPQHF
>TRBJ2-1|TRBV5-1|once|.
TGCGCCAGCAGGGGGATCGTCAATGAGCAGTTCTTC
CASRGIVNEQFF
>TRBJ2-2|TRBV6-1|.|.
TGTGCCAGCGTACCAGGGTGGATGAGCGGGGAGCTGTTTTTT
CASVPGWMSGELFF
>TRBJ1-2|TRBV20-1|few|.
TGCAGTGCTAAGCTGGGTAACTATGGCTACACCTTC
CSAKLGNYGYTF
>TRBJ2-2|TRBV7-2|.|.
TGTGCCAGCAGTTCGGACTGGAGTGGGGAGCTGTTTTTT
CASSSDWSGELFF
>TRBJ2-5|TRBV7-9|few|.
TGTGCCAGCACCCCGTGGCACGGACCCCAAGAGACCCAGTACTTC
CASTPWHGPQETQYF
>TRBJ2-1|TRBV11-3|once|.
TGTGCCAGCAGCCCATCCTGGACCCATACAAGGGGTGAGCAGTTCTTC
CASSPSWTHTRGEQFF
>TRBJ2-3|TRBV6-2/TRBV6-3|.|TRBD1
TGTGCCAGCAGTGCCCCCCGGGACAGGGGGCTCTTCGGTGATACGCAGTATTTT
CASSAPRDRGLFGDTQYF
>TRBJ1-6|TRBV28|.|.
TGTGCCAGCAGCCCCGGCGGATCGGGGCGTTCGCCACCCCTCCACTTT
CASSPGGSGRSPPLHF
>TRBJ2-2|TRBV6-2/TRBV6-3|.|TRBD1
TGTGCCAGCAGGATGTACGGACAGGGGGATTCCGGGGAGCTGTTTTTT
CASRMYGQGDSGELFF
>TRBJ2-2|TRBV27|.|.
TGTGCCAGCAGTTTATTTGACAGAAACACCGGGGAGCTGTTTTTT
CASSLFDRNTGELFF
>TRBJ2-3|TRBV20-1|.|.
TGCAGTGCTAGAGCCCGTGCTGGGGATACGCAGTATTTT
CSARARAGDTQYF
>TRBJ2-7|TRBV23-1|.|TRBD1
TGCGCCAGCAGTCGAGCCGGGACAGCAACCTACGAGCAGTACTTC
CASSRAGTATYEQYF
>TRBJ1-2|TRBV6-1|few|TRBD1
TGTGCCAGCAGCCCCGGAGCTCTACGGACAGGGGGCTTCTATGGCTACACCTTC
CASSPGALRTGGFYGYTF
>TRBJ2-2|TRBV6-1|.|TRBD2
TGTGCCAGCATAGGGACTAGCCGAGCGACCGGGGAGCTGTTTTTT
CASIGTSRATGELFF
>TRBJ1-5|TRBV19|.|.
TGTGCCAGTAGTATAGGGCAGGGAAACAATCAGCCCCAGCATTTT
CASSIGQGNNQPQHF
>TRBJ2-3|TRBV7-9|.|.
TGTGCCAGCAGCTCCCAGCAGACAGATACGCAGTATTTT
CASSSQQTDTQYF
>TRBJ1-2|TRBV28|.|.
TGTGCCAGCAATACACCTTCAGGGGCCCTCCTCTATGGCTACACCTTC
CASNTPSGALLYGYTF
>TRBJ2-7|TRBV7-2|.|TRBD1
TGTGCCAGCACCCTCCGGACAGGGGAAAATGCCCCCTACGAGCAGTACTTC
CASTLRTGENAPYEQYF
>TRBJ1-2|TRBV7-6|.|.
TGTGCCAGCAGCTCTTCCTATGGCTACACCTTC
CASSSSYGYTF
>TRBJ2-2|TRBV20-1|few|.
TGCAGTGCTAGAGGGGACCGATCGAACACCGGGGAGCTGTTTTTT
CSARGDRSNTGELFF
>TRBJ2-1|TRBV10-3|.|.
TGTGCCATCAGTGGAGGGACACCGAGCTCCTACAATGAGCAGTTCTTC
CAISGGTPSSYNEQFF
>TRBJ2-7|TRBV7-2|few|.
TGTGCCAGCAGCCGCGGGACCCCTGGGGAGCAGTACTTC
CASSRGTPGEQYF
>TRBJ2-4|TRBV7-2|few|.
TGTGCCAGCAGCCCGCAAATAGGCTTAAACATTCAGTACTTC
CASSPQIGLNIQYF
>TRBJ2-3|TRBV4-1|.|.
TGCGCCAGCAGATTGGGTTTAGGATCTAGCACAGATACGCAGTATTTT
CASRLGLGSSTDTQYF
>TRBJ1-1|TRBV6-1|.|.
TGTGCCAGCAAAAGGGACCCATCGGGCGCTGAAGCTTTCTTT
CASKRDPSGAEAFF
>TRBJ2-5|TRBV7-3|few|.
TGTGCCAGCAGCGCCACAGGGGCGGGGAAGACCCAGTACTTC
CASSATGAGKTQYF
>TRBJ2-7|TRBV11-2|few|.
TGTGCCAGCAGCATCTCGACGGGGGCGCAGTACGAGCAGTACTTC
CASSISTGAQYEQYF
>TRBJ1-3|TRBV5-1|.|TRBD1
TGCGCCAGCAGCTTGACAGGGGACGGGTCAAACACCATATATTTT
CASSLTGDGSNTIYF
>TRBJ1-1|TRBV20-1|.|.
TGCAGTGCTAGGGTCAGCTCCTTGAACACTGAAGCTTTCTTT
CSARVSSLNTEAFF
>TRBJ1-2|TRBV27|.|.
TGTGCCAGCAGTTCACTTGGAGAGGGCCTACATGGCTACACCTTC
CASSSLGEGLHGYTF
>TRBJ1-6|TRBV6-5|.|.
TGTGCCAGCAGTTACGGGGGGGCTGCGAATTCACCCCTCCACTTT
CASSYGGAANSPLHF
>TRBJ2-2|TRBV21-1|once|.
TGTGCCAGCAGCAATTTGCCCTACAGGAGGGACACCGGGGAGCTGTTTTTT
CASSNLPYRRDTGELFF
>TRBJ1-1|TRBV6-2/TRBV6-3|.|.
TGTGCCAGCAGTTACTCACCCAGGAAGAACACTGAAGCTTTCTTT
CASSYSPRKNTEAFF
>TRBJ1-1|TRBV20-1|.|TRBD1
TGCAGTGCTAGGCCCGGACAGGGTAAAACTGAAGCTTTCTTT
CSARPGQGKTEAFF
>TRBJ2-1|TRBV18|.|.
TGTGCCAGCTCACCACTTACGGGGGCCTCCTACAATGAGCAGTTCTTC
CASSPLTGASYNEQFF
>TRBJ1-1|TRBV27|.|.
TGTGCCAGCTCCAACCGGGAAAGCCTTGAAGCTTTCTTT
CASSNRESLEAFF
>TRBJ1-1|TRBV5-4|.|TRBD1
TGTGCCAGCAGCGCGGGACAGGGGAGTGGTGAAGCTTTCTTT
CASSAGQGSGEAFF
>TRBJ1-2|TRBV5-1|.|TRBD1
TGCGCCAGCAGCTTGGCCGCGACAGGGGCCTATGGCTACACCTTC
CASSLAATGAYGYTF
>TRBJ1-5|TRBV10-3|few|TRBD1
TGTGCCATCAGTGATAGTCAGGGGGTGAATCAGCCCCAGCATTTT
CAISDSQGVNQPQHF
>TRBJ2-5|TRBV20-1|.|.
TGCAGTGCTAGAAACCTTGGAGGGCGGGAGACCCAGTACTTC
CSARNLGGRETQYF